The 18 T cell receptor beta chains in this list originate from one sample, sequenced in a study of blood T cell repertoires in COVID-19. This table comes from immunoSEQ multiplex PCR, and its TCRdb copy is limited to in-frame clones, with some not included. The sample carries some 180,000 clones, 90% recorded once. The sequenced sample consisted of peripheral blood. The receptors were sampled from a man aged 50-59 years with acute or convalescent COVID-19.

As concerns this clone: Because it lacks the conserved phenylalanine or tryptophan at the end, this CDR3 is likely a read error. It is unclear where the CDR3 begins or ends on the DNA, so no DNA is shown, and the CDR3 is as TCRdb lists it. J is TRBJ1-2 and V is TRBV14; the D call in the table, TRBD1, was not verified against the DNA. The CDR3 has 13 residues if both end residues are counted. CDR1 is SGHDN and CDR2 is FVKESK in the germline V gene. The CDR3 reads CASSQGARGRGVL.

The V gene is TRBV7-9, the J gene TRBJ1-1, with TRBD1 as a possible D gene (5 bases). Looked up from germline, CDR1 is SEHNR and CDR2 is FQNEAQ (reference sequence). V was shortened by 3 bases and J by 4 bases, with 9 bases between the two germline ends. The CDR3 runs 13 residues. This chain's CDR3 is CASSLGGGTEAFF. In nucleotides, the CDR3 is TGTGCCAGCAGCTTGGGCGGGGGCACTGAAGCTTTCTTT.

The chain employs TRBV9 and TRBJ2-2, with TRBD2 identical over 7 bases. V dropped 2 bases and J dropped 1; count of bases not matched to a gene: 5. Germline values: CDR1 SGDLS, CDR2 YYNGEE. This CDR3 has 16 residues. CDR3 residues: CASSVRWGGNTGELFF. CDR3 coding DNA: TGTGCCAGCAGCGTCCGTTGGGGGGGGAACACCGGGGAGCTGTTTTTT. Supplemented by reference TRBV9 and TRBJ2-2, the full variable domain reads DSGVTQTPKHLITATGQRVTLRCSPRSGDLSVYWYQQSLDQGLQFLIQYYNGEERAKGNILERFSAQQFPDLHSELNLSSLELGDSALYFCASSVRWGGNTGELFFGEGSRLTVL.

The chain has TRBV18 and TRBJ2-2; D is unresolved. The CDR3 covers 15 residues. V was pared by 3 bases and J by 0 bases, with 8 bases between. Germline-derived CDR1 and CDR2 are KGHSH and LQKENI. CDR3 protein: CASSPRQTNTGELFF. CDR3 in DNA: TGTGCCAGCTCACCGCGGCAGACGAACACCGGGGAGCTGTTTTTT.

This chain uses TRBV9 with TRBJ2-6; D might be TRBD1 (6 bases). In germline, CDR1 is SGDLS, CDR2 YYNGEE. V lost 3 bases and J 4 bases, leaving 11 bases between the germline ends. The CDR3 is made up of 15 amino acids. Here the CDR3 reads CASSARGLGANVLTF. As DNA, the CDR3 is TGTGCCAGCAGCGCGAGGGGGTTAGGGGCCAACGTCCTGACTTTC.

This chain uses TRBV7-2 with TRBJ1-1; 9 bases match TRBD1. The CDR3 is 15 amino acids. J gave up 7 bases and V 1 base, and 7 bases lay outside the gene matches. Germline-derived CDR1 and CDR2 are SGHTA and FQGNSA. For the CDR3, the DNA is TGTGCCAGCAGCTTAGGGGGACAGGGACAGGGTGAAGCTTTCTTT. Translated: CASSLGGQGQGEAFF.

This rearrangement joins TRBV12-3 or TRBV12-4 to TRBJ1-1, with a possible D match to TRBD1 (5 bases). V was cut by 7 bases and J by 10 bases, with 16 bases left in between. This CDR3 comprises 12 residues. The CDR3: CASTRWGVGAFF. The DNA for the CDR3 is TGTGCCAGCACCCGTTGGGGGGTTGGAGCTTTCTTT.

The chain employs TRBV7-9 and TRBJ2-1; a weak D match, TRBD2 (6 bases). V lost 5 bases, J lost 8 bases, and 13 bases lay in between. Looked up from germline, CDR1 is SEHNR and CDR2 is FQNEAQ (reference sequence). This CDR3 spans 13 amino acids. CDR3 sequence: CASSRDSQDEQFF. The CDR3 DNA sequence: TGTGCCAGCAGCCGGGACTCCCAGGATGAGCAGTTCTTC.

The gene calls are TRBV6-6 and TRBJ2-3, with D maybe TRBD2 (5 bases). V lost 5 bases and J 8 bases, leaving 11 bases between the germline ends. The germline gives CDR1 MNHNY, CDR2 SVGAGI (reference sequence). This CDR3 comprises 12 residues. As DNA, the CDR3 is TGTGCCAGCAGTCCGGAACGGGGTACGCAGTATTTT. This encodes CASSPERGTQYF.

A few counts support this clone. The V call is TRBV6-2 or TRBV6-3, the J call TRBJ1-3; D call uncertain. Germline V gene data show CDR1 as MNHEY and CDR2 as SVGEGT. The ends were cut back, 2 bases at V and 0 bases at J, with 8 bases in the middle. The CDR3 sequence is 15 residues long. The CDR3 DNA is TGTGCCAGCAGTTACGGCGGGAGCTCTGGAAACACCATATATTTT. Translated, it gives CASSYGGSSGNTIYF.

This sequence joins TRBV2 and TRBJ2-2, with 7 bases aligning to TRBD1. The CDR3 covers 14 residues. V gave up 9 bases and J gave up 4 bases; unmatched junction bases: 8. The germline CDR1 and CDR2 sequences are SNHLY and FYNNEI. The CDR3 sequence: CASRTGSTTGELFF. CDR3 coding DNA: TGTGCCAGTCGGACAGGATCAACCACCGGGGAGCTGTTTTTT. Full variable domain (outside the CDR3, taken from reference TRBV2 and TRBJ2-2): EPEVTQTPSHQVTQMGQEVILRCVPISNHLYFYWYRQILGQKVEFLVSFYNNEISEKSEIFDDQFSVERPDGSNFTLKIRSTKLEDSAMYFCASRTGSTTGELFFGEGSRLTVL.

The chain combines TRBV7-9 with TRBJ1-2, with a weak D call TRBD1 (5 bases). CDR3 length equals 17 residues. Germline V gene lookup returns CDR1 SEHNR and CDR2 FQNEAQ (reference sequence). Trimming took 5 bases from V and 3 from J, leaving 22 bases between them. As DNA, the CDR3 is TGTGCCAGCAGCCCGTTCGGGGGGGGTGTAAGGGACTATGGCTACACCTTC. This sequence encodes CASSPFGGGVRDYGYTF.

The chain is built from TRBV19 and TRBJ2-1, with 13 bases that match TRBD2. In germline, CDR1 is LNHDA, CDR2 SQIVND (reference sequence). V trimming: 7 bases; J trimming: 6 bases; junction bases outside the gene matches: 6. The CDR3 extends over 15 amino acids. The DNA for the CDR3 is TGTGCCAGTAAGCTCGGGACTAGCGGGGCCAATGAGCAGTTCTTC. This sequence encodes CASKLGTSGANEQFF.

The CDR3 loop reads CASSRGTFAVNTEAFF. Here the CDR3 DNA reads TGCGCCAGCAGCAGGGGGACATTTGCGGTGAACACTGAAGCTTTCTTT. This sequence joins TRBV5-1 and TRBJ1-1; a weak D match, TRBD1 (6 bases). This CDR3 has 16 residues. Trimming pared 4 bases from V and 0 bases from J, leaving 16 bases between. Germline lookup yields CDR1 SGHRS and CDR2 YFSETQ.

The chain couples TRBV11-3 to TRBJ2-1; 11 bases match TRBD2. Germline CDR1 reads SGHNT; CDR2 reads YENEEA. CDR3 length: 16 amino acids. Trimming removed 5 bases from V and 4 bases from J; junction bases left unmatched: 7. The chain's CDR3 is CASSPGGLAAYNEQFF. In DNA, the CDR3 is TGTGCCAGCAGCCCTGGGGGACTAGCGGCTTACAATGAGCAGTTCTTC.

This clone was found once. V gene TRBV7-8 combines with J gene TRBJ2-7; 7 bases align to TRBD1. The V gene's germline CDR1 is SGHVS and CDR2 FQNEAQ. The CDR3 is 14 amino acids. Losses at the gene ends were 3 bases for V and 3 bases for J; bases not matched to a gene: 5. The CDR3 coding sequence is TGTGCCAGCAGCTTTAACCGGGACAGCTACGAGCAGTACTTC. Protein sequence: CASSFNRDSYEQYF.

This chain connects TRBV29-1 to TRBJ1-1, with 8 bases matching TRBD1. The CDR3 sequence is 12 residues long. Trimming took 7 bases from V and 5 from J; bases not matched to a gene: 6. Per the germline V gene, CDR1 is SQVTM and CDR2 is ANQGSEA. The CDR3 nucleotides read TGCAGCGGCCGACAGGGGTGGACTGAAGCTTTCTTT. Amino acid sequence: CSGRQGWTEAFF. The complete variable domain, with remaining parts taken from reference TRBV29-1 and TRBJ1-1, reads SAVISQKPSRDICQRGTSLTIQCQVDSQVTMMFWYRQQPGQSLTLIATANQGSEATYESGFVIDKFPISRPNLTFSTLTVSNMSPEDSSIYLCSGRQGWTEAFFGQGTRLTVV.

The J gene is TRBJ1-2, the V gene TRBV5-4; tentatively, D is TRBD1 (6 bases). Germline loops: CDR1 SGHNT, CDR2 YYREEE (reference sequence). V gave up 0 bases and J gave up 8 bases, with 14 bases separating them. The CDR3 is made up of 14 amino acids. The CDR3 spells CASSLDQGLEGYTF. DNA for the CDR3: TGTGCCAGCAGCTTGGATCAGGGGTTAGAGGGCTACACCTTC.